Detailed here is one TCR beta chain. Its antigen is still unknown. After expansion with viral peptide pools in the ViraFEST assay, antigen-specific CD4+ T cells were sequenced. Following an approximately eleven-day culture, CD4+ T cells were purified. SARS-CoV-2 infection was confirmed by PCR in the person between March and December 2020. V shed 5 bases and J shed 2 bases, with 9 bases lying between them. From germline, CDR1 is KGHSH and CDR2 LQKENI. The CDR3 is 13 residues long. This sample was included in a study of vaccination effects on CD4 cells after COVID-19. The data were produced by immunoSEQ multiplex PCR, yet TCRdb's version contains in-frame clones alone and is incomplete. Among 20,000 to 30,000 clones listed, around three quarters were seen once.

The sequence was collected from a human donor who had a prior SARS-CoV-2 infection. The V gene is TRBV18, the J gene TRBJ1-1, with D perhaps TRBD1 (5 bases). The specimen was CD4+ T cells from PBMCs cultured with HCoV-NL63 spike peptides, collected before COVID-19 vaccination. CDR3 sequence: CASSIDRNTEAFF. The CDR3 DNA sequence: TGTGCCAGCTCAATCGACAGAAACACTGAAGCTTTCTTT.